This TCR beta chain emerged from a study of cytomegalovirus exposure and HLA in healthy donors (dated by TCRdb to 2016 to 2017). Looking at the study overall: According to an earlier analysis of around 600 of the donors, about 179 million T cells yielded 95 million to 140 million unique TCR beta sequences and approximately 280 Gb of sequence data. Among the approximately 430 genotyped donors, about 83% belonged to the genetic ancestry cluster associated with self-reported Caucasian donors. Class I and class II HLA loci were covered by the typing at four-digit resolution. A later genetic analysis used genome-wide SNP genotypes for about three fifths of the 666 donors, treating that subset as a discovery cohort. The study aimed to test whether signatures of past pathogen exposure could be identified by cataloging public T cell receptors. A separate validation cohort of about 110 different subjects was used in addition to the 666-subject first cohort. On average, over 200,000 unique TCR beta nucleotide sequences were sequenced per donor among roughly 430 genotyped donors of the cohort, with about 19% of those sequences being non-productive. To study patterns of TCR occurrence, a later analysis re-analyzed previously published TCR beta repertoires from 500 to 850 donors and added high-resolution HLA genotyping. An early release that covered around 590 HLA-typed donors contained approximately 290 gigabases of sequencing data and around 85 million unique TCR sequences. To decide whether each TCR beta V gene segment behaved as functional or pseudogenic, an earlier analysis of fewer than 750 of the donors relied on high-throughput TCR beta sequencing. Roughly 5 DR-DQ haplotypes were treated as single units for association and clustering because of strong linkage in the cohort. All discovery cohort repertoires had been generated on a single sequencing platform. The study used immunosequencing to profile the T cell repertoires of hundreds of subjects and linked those repertoires to cytomegalovirus serostatus. Alongside the repertoire data, information on donor age, sex, ethnicity and CMV serostatus was compiled. Rather than using new phenotypic data, the later analysis identified candidate immune exposures from TCR beta sequences and from how often those sequences occurred across donors. To predict cytomegalovirus infection status, the study brought together high-throughput TCR immunosequencing, statistical association of individual TCRs with disease status, and machine learning. The number of typed donors differed by locus: 629-630 for A, B, C, DRB1 and DQB1; approximately 530 for DQA1; approximately 610 for DPA1; and around 470 for DPB1. Study-wide findings and limitations: In an earlier analysis of around 600 of the donors, most TCR beta V segments were observed in productive rearrangements about 90% or about 30% of the time, broadly matching IMGT annotations. CMV serostatus was the only immune exposure information available for the cohort. Cytomegalovirus status was reported to be diagnosed by the classifier with high specificity and sensitivity in both the original and validation cohorts. Some IMGT-functional V segments, including TRBV6-2 and TRBV6-3, could not be told apart with the 87-base-pair reads, so those segments were excluded. According to a later analysis, TCR association rates differed among HLA loci, with DRB1 alleles showing the most associated TCRs and HLA-C alleles showing the fewest. According to a later analysis, most CMV-associated TCR beta chains appeared to be HLA-restricted, and the HLA associations seemed to be driven largely by CMV exposure. Because some donors lacked HLA typing at each locus, the association tests relied only on the typed subset. A total of 150 to 200 TCR beta chains were listed by the study as associated with cytomegalovirus. In a later genetic analysis, fewer N-insertions in productive TCRs were reported among donors in an Asian-associated ancestry cluster than the approximately 710-donor mean. A further reported finding was that TCR beta sequences accurately predicted the HLA-A and HLA-B alleles for most subjects in the first cohort. Sequencing depth was assumed to be roughly uniform across donors in the presence/absence analyses, though that assumption may not hold. V-gene and J-gene trimming of TCR beta chains was associated with a missense DCLRE1C variant in a later genetic analysis, and the association was replicated in an independent cohort. Most TCR sequences were observed very rarely across donors, whereas some public TCRs were present in many individuals. The authors suggested that the approach could potentially be generalized to other disease states and immunological phenotypes. When HLA alleles, especially DR and DQ, strongly co-occurred, attributing TCR associations to individual alleles was difficult. A cluster of highly shared sequence variants was judged likely to be a technical artifact of the sequencing pipeline. Because counts were too low, approximately 15 rarely observed V segments, including chromosome 9 orphons, were excluded from the earlier analysis of about 500 of the donors. In this cohort, only TCR beta chains were sequenced, and detectable features were limited by the absence of alpha or paired-chain data. A later analysis reported that several top co-occurrence clusters appeared linked to parvovirus B19, influenza, CMV and Epstein-Barr virus. In vitro tests confirmed that a few of the cytomegalovirus-associated TCR beta chains recognize cytomegalovirus antigens. In a later analysis, HLA-associated TCR beta chains were found to be more clonally expanded and to have lower generation probabilities than equally common non-associated chains. Correlated functional status among segregating V segments might reflect linkage disequilibrium, but an unknown experimental factor could not be ruled out. Specific HLA alleles were associated with 15,000 to 20,000 TCR beta sequences at a false discovery rate of 0.05 in a later analysis.

The cohort comprised 670 or so healthy bone marrow donors. At the time of sampling, all cohort members were nominally healthy, though unrecorded immune exposures were likely present. The donor tested CMV seronegative and was one of the 352 seronegative cohort members. Each donor provided a peripheral blood sample, and peripheral blood mononuclear cells were used for TCR beta sequencing. Genomic DNA extraction from the blood cell samples was performed with the Qiagen DNeasy Blood Extraction Kit. Turning to this clone: It lacks a known antigen. No much larger clonotype is one base removed from it; base qualities were not supplied.

The method was the immunoSEQ multiplex PCR assay. The multiplex PCR relied on a mix of 60 forward primers for TCR Vbeta segments and 13 reverse primers for TCR Jbeta segments. The CDR3 region of rearranged TCR beta genes was amplified from genomic DNA with a multiplex PCR assay. On the Illumina HiSeq System, the amplified TCR beta libraries were sequenced as 87-base-pair reads. Regarding the original processing steps: A later analysis counted 65 million to 90 million unique TCR beta chains across the 650 to 800 repertoires, and 10 million to 11 million of these chains were shared by at least two donors. To remove PCR and sequencing errors, raw reads were error-corrected and collapsed into unique sequences using a nearest-neighbor algorithm that merged closely related sequences. To assign V, D and J gene segments, CDR3 sequences were aligned to IMGT reference sequences. Each retained sequence needed at least a six-nucleotide match to both a V gene segment and a J gene segment. A rearrangement was called productive if the CDR3 had no stop codons and remained in frame with V and J, and every other rearrangement was called non-productive. Following IMGT convention, CDR3 was defined as the stretch from the second conserved V-encoded cysteine up to the conserved J-encoded phenylalanine. The earlier analysis of about 610 of the donors excluded sequences that lacked an unambiguous match to a single V gene segment. An earlier analysis of about 600 of the donors called V segments functional above 56.7% productive rearrangements and segregating when the between-donor standard deviation exceeded 5%. To diagnose cytomegalovirus status from the catalog of TCR beta chain sequences, a statistical classification framework was built. A later analysis assigned V and J genes by comparing TCR nucleotide sequences with IMGT/GENE-DB human TR gene sequences. Using the TCRdist pipeline, a later analysis assigned CDR3 sequences along with most-parsimonious VDJ recombination scenarios. In a later analysis, each TCR beta chain was defined by its CDR3 amino acid sequence together with its V-gene family, and reads lacking a unique V-gene family were excluded. In a later analysis, 500 to 650 highly shared, low-generation-probability nucleotide sequences were removed to address suspected cross-contamination and a sequencing artifact. In a later analysis, a clonal expansion index for each public chain was calculated from normalized within-repertoire ranks of inferred template counts. In a later analysis, generation probabilities were computed using a VDJ recombination model fitted to out-of-frame rearrangements, and the results were checked against IGoR. A later analysis scored TCR-TCR, TCR-HLA and TCR-CMV co-occurrence with hypergeometric tests, applying a repertoire-size bias correction to TCR pairs. False discovery rates were estimated in a later analysis by permuting HLA or CMV assignments 20 times. In a later analysis, co-occurring TCRs were grouped with DBSCAN, and TCRdist sequence similarity was added when clustering was performed within HLA-allele-positive subsets. Repertoires with fewer than 30,000 or more than 120,000 public chains, plus five repertoires with anomalous nucleotide sharing, were excluded from co-occurrence clustering. TCRdb's version of the immuneACCESS table is confined to in-frame rearrangements and falls short of the full clone set. An unresolved V gene accounts for under half of the shortfall where checked; the remainder is of unknown origin. The V and J calls and clone size come from that table; D and trimming were worked out from the DNA. This sample comprises roughly 140,000 clones, 80% of them detected only once. The ten largest clones represent about 2.2% of the sample.

V is clipped by 1 base and J by 1 base, and the sequence between their germline boundaries is 8 bases long. The CDR3 starts with the cysteine, ends with the phenylalanine, and has 15 residues. Of all the DNA, just the CDR3 is kept, 45 bases in frame from base 1. CDR1 and CDR2 (SGHRS, YFSETQ) derive from the germline V gene. This TCR came from a man aged 25 to 40 in good health and CMV-seronegative. The chain couples TRBV5-1 to TRBJ2-2, and possibly TRBD1, on 5 matching bases. The sequenced sample was PBMCs. CDR3 region: CASSLRGQNTGELFF. DNA sequence: TGCGCCAGCAGCTTGAGGGGCCAGAACACCGGGGAGCTGTTTTTT.